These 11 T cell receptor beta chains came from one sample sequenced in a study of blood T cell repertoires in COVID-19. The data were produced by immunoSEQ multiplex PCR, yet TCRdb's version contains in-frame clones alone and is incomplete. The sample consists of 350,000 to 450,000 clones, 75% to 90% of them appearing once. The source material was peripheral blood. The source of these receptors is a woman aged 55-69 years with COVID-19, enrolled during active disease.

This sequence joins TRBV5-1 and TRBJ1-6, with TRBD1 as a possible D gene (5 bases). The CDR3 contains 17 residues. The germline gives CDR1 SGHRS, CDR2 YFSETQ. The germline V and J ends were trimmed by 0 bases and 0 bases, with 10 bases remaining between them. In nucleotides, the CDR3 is TGCGCCAGCAGCTTGGAGGGGCCATTCTCCTATAATTCACCCCTCCACTTT. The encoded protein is CASSLEGPFSYNSPLHF.

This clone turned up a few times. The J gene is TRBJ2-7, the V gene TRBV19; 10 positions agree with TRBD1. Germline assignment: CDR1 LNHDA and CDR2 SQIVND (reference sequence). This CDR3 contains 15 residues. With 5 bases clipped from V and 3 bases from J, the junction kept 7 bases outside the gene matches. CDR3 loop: CASSSIGTGDYEQYF. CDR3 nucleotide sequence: TGTGCCAGTAGTTCAATCGGGACAGGGGACTACGAGCAGTACTTC.

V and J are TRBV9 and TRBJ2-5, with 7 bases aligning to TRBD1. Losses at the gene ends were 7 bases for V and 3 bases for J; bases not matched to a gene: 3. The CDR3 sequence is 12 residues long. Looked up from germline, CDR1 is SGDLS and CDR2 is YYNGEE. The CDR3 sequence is CASSGQEETQYF. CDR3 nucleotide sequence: TGTGCCAGCTCCGGACAGGAAGAGACCCAGTACTTC.

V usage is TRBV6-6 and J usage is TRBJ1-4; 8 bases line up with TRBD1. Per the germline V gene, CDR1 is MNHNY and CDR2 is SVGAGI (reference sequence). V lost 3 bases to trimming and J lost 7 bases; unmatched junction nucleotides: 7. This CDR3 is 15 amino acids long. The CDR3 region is CASSYVRGRSEKLFF. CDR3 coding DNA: TGTGCCAGCAGTTATGTCAGGGGGCGAAGTGAAAAACTGTTTTTT.

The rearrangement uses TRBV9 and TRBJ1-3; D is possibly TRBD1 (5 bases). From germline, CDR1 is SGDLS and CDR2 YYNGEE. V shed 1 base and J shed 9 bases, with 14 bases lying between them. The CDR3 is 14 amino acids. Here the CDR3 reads CASSVRDFSGTIYF. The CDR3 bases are TGTGCCAGCAGCGTAAGGGACTTCTCGGGCACCATATATTTT.

The CDR3 spells CASSIAGGGQIEQFF. The CDR3 region has the DNA TGTGCCAGTAGTATAGCGGGAGGGGGCCAGATTGAGCAGTTCTTC. This sequence joins TRBV19 and TRBJ2-1; D perhaps matches TRBD2 (8 bases). CDR3 length: 15 residues. The V and J ends lost 1 base and 9 bases respectively, with 16 bases between them. The germline V gene has CDR1 LNHDA and CDR2 SQIVND (reference sequence).

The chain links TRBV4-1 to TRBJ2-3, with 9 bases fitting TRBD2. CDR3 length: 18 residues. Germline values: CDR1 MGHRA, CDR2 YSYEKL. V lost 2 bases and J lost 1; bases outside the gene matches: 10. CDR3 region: CASSQSSPSGDRTDTQYF. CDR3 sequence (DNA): TGCGCCAGCAGCCAATCTAGTCCTAGCGGGGATCGCACAGATACGCAGTATTTT.

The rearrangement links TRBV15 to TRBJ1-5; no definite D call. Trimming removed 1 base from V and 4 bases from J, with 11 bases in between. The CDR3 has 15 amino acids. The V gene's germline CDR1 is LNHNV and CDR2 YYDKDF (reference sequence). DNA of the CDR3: TGTGCCACCAGCAGAGGTCTTTTGACTAATCAGCCCCAGCATTTT. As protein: CATSRGLLTNQPQHF.

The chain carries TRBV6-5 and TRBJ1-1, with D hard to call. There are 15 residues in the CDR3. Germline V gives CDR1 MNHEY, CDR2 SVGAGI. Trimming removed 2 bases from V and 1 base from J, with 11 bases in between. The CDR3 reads CASSYHPSRNTEAFF. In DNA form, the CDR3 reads TGTGCCAGCAGTTACCACCCCTCTAGGAACACTGAAGCTTTCTTT.

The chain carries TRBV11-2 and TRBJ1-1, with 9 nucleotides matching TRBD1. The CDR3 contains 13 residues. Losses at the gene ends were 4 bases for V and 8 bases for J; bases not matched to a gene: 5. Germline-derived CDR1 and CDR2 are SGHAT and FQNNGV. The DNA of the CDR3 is TGTGCCAGCAGCTCCGGGACAGGGAAGGAAGCTTTCTTT. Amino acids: CASSSGTGKEAFF.

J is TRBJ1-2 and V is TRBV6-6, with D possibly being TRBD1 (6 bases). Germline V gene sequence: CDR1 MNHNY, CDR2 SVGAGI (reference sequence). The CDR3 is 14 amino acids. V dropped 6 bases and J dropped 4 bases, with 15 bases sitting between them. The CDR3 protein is CASSASGVFYGYTF. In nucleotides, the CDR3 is TGTGCCAGCAGCGCCTCAGGGGTTTTCTATGGCTACACCTTC.